The 4 T cell receptor beta chains below were found in one sample sequenced in a study of identical twins. TCRdb ran MiXCR on the 5' RACE reads and lists one entry per CDR3 protein. Among approximately 630,000 distinct CDR3 sequences listed, under 8.5% were seen once. Separately, the same data were catalogued under a study of yellow fever vaccine responses in identical twins.

Sequenced sample: PBMCs. The source is a woman younger than 35 in good health.

The V call is TRBV24-1, the J call TRBJ2-3; the match to TRBD2 covers 7 bases. The CDR3 consists of 15 residues. CDR1 KGHDR and CDR2 SFDVKD come from the germline V gene. V lost 4 bases, J lost 4 bases, and 7 bases stayed unmatched. This chain's CDR3 is CATSDTSAPADTQYF. The CDR3 DNA follows: TGTGCCACCAGTGACACTAGCGCTCCCGCAGATACGCAGTATTTT.

The rearrangement joins TRBV29-1 to TRBJ1-1; D remains unclear. The CDR3 runs 13 residues. The germline V gene encodes CDR1 SQVTM and CDR2 ANQGSEA. The V gene lost 4 bases and the J gene lost 1 base, with 10 bases spanning the gap. DNA for the CDR3: TGCAGCGTTGTGGGCATGCAGAACACTGAAGCTTTCTTT. It translates to CSVVGMQNTEAFF.

This clonotype occurred a few times. V and J are TRBV28 and TRBJ2-1; 7 positions match TRBD2. Germline-derived CDR1 and CDR2 are MDHEN and SYDVKM. The CDR3 totals 17 residues. The V segment lost 5 bases and the J segment 4 bases; nucleotides outside the gene matches: 14. DNA of the CDR3: TGTGCCAGCAGTGTACCGGGATGGGCGGGAGTGTACAATGAGCAGTTCTTC. The encoded protein is CASSVPGWAGVYNEQFF. Using reference TRBV28 and TRBJ2-1 for the parts outside the CDR3, the full variable domain is DVKVTQSSRYLVKRTGEKVFLECVQDMDHENMFWYRQDPGLGLRLIYFSYDVKMKEKGDIPEGYSVSREKKERFSLILESASTNQTSMYLCASSVPGWAGVYNEQFFGPGTRLTVL.

This clonotype has a count of ten or more. The chain recombines TRBV14 with TRBJ2-3, with 8 nucleotides matching TRBD2. The CDR3 has 16 residues. Germline V gene sequence: CDR1 SGHDN, CDR2 FVKESK. Unmatched junction bases numbered 10, after V lost 4 bases and J lost 4 bases. CDR3 nucleotide sequence: TGTGCCAGCAGCCTCGGCCAGCGGGGGCGGGCAGATACGCAGTATTTT. It yields the protein CASSLGQRGRADTQYF.